These 15 T cell receptor beta chains originate from one sample sequenced in a study of blood T cell repertoires in COVID-19. Assay used: immunoSEQ multiplex PCR; TCRdb lists only in-frame clones, some missing. The data show about 340,000 clones, almost 90% seen once. Material: peripheral blood. These receptor sequences come from a woman between 65 and 79 years old with COVID-19, enrolled during active disease.

This chain's CDR3 is CASSRTSSYNEQFF. The CDR3 DNA sequence: TGTGCCAGCAGTAGGACTAGCTCCTACAATGAGCAGTTCTTC. The chain recombines TRBV6-5 with TRBJ2-1; TRBD2 matches 7 bases. Germline V gene lookup returns CDR1 MNHEY and CDR2 SVGAGI. V dropped 5 bases and J dropped 0; count of bases not matched to a gene: 1. The length of the CDR3 is 14 residues.

This chain links TRBV6-2 or TRBV6-3 with TRBJ1-2; TRBD1 is a possible D gene (6 bases). The CDR3 spans 14 residues. Trimming took 5 bases from V and 0 from J, leaving 10 bases between them. The germline V gene encodes CDR1 MNHEY and CDR2 SVGEGT. The CDR3 protein is CASSPGHSNYGYTF. CDR3 nucleotide sequence: TGTGCCAGCAGTCCGGGACATTCTAACTATGGCTACACCTTC.

This sequence joins TRBV6-5 and TRBJ2-7; 8 bases are shared with TRBD2. The CDR3 sequence is 16 residues long. With 4 bases clipped from V and 2 bases from J, the junction kept 10 bases outside the gene matches. The germline gives CDR1 MNHEY, CDR2 SVGAGI. The CDR3 here is CASSLASGGAPYEQYF. The CDR3 region has the DNA TGTGCCAGCAGTTTGGCCAGCGGGGGAGCACCCTACGAGCAGTACTTC.

This clone came up once. The genes are TRBV28 and TRBJ1-1; D gene unclear. Germline V gives CDR1 MDHEN, CDR2 SYDVKM. This CDR3 is built from 16 residues. Trimming removed 6 bases at V and 5 bases at J, with 22 bases between. Here the CDR3 DNA reads TGTGCCAGCAGAGGAGGGCCCTTAATGTCGGTGACTGAAGCTTTCTTT. It translates to CASRGGPLMSVTEAFF.

A note on this clone: The identical CDR3 is also encoded by other nucleotide sequences in the sample. The chain is built from TRBV28 and TRBJ1-5; 7 nucleotides align to TRBD1. Unmatched junction bases numbered 5, after V lost 2 bases and J lost 7 bases. CDR1 and CDR2 from the germline V gene are MDHEN and SYDVKM. CDR3 size: 14 residues. The CDR3 bases are TGTGCCAGCAGTTTAGGGCAGGGGGGCCAGCCCCAGCATTTT. Its protein product is CASSLGQGGQPQHF.

The J gene is TRBJ1-5, the V gene TRBV19, with D maybe TRBD1 (6 bases). Germline V gene data show CDR1 as LNHDA and CDR2 as SQIVND (reference sequence). Trimming stripped 6 bases from V and 4 bases from J, with 10 bases between. This CDR3 region has 13 residues. The CDR3 nucleotides are TGTGCCAGTAGGGACAGTCCAAATCAGCCCCAGCATTTT. This gives the protein CASRDSPNQPQHF.

The chain couples TRBV5-8 to TRBJ1-2; D is unresolved. The CDR3 has 13 residues. Germline V gives CDR1 SGHTS, CDR2 YDEGEE. V lost 4 bases, J lost 3 bases, and 10 bases lay in between. The CDR3 loop is CASSPGVYYGYTF. CDR3 in DNA: TGTGCCAGCAGCCCCGGAGTATACTATGGCTACACCTTC.

The V call is TRBV28, the J call TRBJ1-2; 9 bases are shared with TRBD1. This CDR3 comprises 16 residues. Germline V CDR1 and CDR2: MDHEN, SYDVKM. Trimming at V came to 6 bases and at J to 4 bases, leaving 12 bases not matched to a gene. DNA for the CDR3: TGTGCCAGCAGCTACAATGAACCGGGACAGGGCTATGGCTACACCTTC. Translated: CASSYNEPGQGYGYTF.

V gene TRBV24-1 combines with J gene TRBJ1-2, with TRBD1 identical over 7 bases. Germline lookup yields CDR1 KGHDR and CDR2 SFDVKD. Losses at the gene ends were 9 bases for V and 0 bases for J; bases not matched to a gene: 9. The CDR3 has 15 residues. In DNA form, the CDR3 reads TGTGCCACCGCTGGGACAGCATCTACTAACTATGGCTACACCTTC. It encodes CATAGTASTNYGYTF.

The genes are TRBV10-3 and TRBJ1-6; possibly TRBD1 for D (6 bases). CDR3 length: 14 residues. V was clipped by 10 bases and J by 4 bases, with 14 bases between them. Germline V CDR1 and CDR2: ENHRY, SYGVKD. CDR3 residues: CASHQGQYNSPLHF. The CDR3 nucleotides read TGTGCCAGCCATCAGGGGCAGTATAATTCACCCCTCCACTTT.

The chain has TRBV7-2 and TRBJ2-5, with 8 bases matching TRBD2. The CDR3 extends over 14 amino acids. Trimming took 5 bases from V and 7 from J; bases not matched to a gene: 9. Germline-derived CDR1 and CDR2 are SGHTA and FQGNSA. DNA for the CDR3: TGTGCCAGCAGCCCCCCGGGAGGGATAGGGACCCAGTACTTC. Translating gives CASSPPGGIGTQYF. Full variable domain (rest looked up from reference TRBV7-2 and TRBJ2-5): GAGVSQSPSNKVTEKGKDVELRCDPISGHTALYWYRQSLGQGLEFLIYFQGNSAPDKSGLPSDRFSAERTGGSVSTLTIQRTQQEDSAVYLCASSPPGGIGTQYFGPGTRLLVL.

The rearrangement links TRBV7-8 to TRBJ2-5; D might be TRBD2 (6 bases). The CDR3 is made up of 14 amino acids. V shed 2 bases and J shed 4 bases, with 11 bases lying between them. Germline-derived CDR1 and CDR2 are SGHVS and FQNEAQ. The CDR3 sequence: CASSLLGGSETQYF. As DNA, the CDR3 is TGTGCCAGCAGCTTACTAGGAGGGTCAGAGACCCAGTACTTC.

The chain recombines TRBV24-1 with TRBJ1-2; D uncertain. V lost 2 bases to trimming and J lost 4 bases, with 7 bases between them. The length of the CDR3 is 13 residues. In germline, CDR1 is KGHDR, CDR2 SFDVKD. CDR3 region: CATSDSVFYGYTF. The CDR3 coding sequence is TGTGCCACCAGTGATTCGGTTTTCTATGGCTACACCTTC.

The chain recombines TRBV10-3 with TRBJ2-1, with 7 nucleotides matching TRBD2. The V gene end was trimmed by 3 bases and the J gene end by 5 bases; junction bases not matched to a gene: 10. Germline assignment: CDR1 ENHRY and CDR2 SYGVKD. The length of the CDR3 is 16 residues. The CDR3 loop reads CAISDPTAGRNNEQFF. The CDR3 DNA follows: TGTGCCATCAGTGACCCCACAGCGGGGAGAAACAATGAGCAGTTCTTC.

This clone appeared a single time. The chain joins TRBV28 to TRBJ1-1; D possibly corresponds to TRBD1 (5 bases). Trimming cost V 6 bases and J 7 bases, with 12 bases left between them. This CDR3 is built from 12 residues. Per germline, CDR1 MDHEN and CDR2 SYDVKM. CDR3 residues: CASRIKGLEAFF. CDR3 nucleotide sequence: TGTGCCAGCAGAATAAAGGGGCTTGAAGCTTTCTTT.